These T cell receptor beta chains were read from a single sample in a study of blood T cells in healthy people across ages. MiXCR, run by TCRdb on the 5' RACE reads, gives a single entry per CDR3 protein. Of about 640,000 distinct CDR3 sequences in the sample, 45% to 65% were seen once. Specimen: blood. Receptor source: a man aged 55 to 70 in good health. The CDR3 runs from the conserved cysteine through the conserved F or W. A D gene is named only where the DNA matches it firmly. Clone sizes are given selectively: once, few, many, or a class where the clone is expanded.

TRBV4-1	-	-	TRBJ2-7	CASSLADGDPYEQYF	TGCGCCAGCAGCCTCGCTGATGGAGATCCCTACGAGCAGTACTTC
TRBV20-1	-	-	TRBJ1-6	CSARDSWGKDNSPLHF	TGCAGTGCTAGAGACTCCTGGGGAAAGGATAATTCACCCCTCCACTTT
TRBV20-1	-	-	TRBJ1-2	CSAREAGRNSNYGYTF	TGCAGTGCTAGAGAGGCAGGGCGCAATTCTAACTATGGCTACACCTTC
TRBV4-2	TRBD1	-	TRBJ2-7	CASSPRDRDVSYEQYF	TGTGCCAGCAGCCCGCGGGACAGGGATGTTTCCTACGAGCAGTACTTC
TRBV12-3/TRBV12-4	-	many	TRBJ2-7	CASSLNYEQYF	TGTGCCAGCAGTCTCAACTACGAGCAGTACTTC
TRBV9	TRBD2	-	TRBJ2-1	CASSVGLAGHNEQFF	TGTGCCAGCAGCGTGGGACTAGCGGGGCACAATGAGCAGTTCTTC
TRBV27	TRBD2	-	TRBJ2-7	CASSFRGTSYEQYF	TGTGCCAGCAGTTTTCGGGGGACTAGCTACGAGCAGTACTTC
TRBV9	TRBD1	-	TRBJ1-2	CASSVADRGFYGYTF	TGTGCCAGCAGCGTAGCTGACAGGGGATTCTATGGCTACACCTTC
TRBV20-1	-	few	TRBJ2-7	CSARDITGGSSYEQYF	TGCAGTGCTAGAGACATTACAGGCGGAAGCTCCTACGAGCAGTACTTC
TRBV7-8	-	once	TRBJ2-1	CASSRMGLGDSYNEQFF	TGTGCCAGCAGCCGAATGGGATTGGGGGACTCCTACAATGAGCAGTTCTTC
TRBV20-1	TRBD1	-	TRBJ2-1	CSAADRGGQFF	TGCAGTGCTGCAGACAGGGGTGGCCAGTTCTTC